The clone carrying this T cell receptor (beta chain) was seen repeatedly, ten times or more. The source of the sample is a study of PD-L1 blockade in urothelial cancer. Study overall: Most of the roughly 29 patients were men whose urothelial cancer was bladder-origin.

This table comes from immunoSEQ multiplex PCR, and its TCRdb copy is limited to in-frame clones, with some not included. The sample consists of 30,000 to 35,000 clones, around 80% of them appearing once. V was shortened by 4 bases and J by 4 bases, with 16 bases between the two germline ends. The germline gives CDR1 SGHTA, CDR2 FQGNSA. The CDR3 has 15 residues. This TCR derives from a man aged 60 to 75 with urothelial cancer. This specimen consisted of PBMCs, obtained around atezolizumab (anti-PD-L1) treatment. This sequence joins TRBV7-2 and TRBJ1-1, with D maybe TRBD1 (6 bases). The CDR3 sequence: CASSSLGGGGTEAFF. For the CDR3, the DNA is TGTGCCAGCAGCTCCCTGGGCGGGGGCGGCACTGAAGCTTTCTTT.